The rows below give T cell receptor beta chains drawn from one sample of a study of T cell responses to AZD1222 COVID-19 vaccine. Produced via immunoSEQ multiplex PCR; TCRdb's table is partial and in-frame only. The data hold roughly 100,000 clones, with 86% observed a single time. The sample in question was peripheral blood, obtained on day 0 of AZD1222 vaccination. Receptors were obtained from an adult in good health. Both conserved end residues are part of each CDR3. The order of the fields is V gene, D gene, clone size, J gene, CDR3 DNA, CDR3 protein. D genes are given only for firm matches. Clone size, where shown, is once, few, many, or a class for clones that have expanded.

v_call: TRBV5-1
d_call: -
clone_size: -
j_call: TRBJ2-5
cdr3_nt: TGCGCCAGCAGCCCCACCCAAGAGACCCAGTACTTC
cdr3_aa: CASSPTQETQYF

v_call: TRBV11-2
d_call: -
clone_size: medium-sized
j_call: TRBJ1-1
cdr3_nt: TGTGCCAGCAGCTTGCAGGGAATGAAGAACACTGAAGCTTTCTTT
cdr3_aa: CASSLQGMKNTEAFF

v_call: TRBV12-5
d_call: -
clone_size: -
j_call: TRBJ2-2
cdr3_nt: TGTGCTAGTGGTTTGGTACTTTCAGGAGACACCGGGGAGCTGTTTTTT
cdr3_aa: CASGLVLSGDTGELFF

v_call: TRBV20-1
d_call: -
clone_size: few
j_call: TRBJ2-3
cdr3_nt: TGCAGTGCTAGACAGGGGGATACGCAGTATTTT
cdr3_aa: CSARQGDTQYF

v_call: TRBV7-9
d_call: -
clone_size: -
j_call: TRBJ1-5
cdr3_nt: TGTGCCAGCAGCTTAGACGGGTTGAGCAATCAGCCCCAGCATTTT
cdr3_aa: CASSLDGLSNQPQHF

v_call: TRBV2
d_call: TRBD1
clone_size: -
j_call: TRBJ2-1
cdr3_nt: TGTGCCAGCAGTCCCGGACAGGGGGACAATGAGCAGTTCTTC
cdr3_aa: CASSPGQGDNEQFF

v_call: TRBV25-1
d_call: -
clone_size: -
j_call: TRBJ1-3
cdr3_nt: TGTGCCAGCAGGGGTACGGGGGGCGGAAACACCATATATTTT
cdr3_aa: CASRGTGGGNTIYF

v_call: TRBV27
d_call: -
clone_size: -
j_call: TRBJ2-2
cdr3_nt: TGTGCCAGCACCCGGGGCACCTCGCCGGGCACCGGGGAGCTGTTTTTT
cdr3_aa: CASTRGTSPGTGELFF

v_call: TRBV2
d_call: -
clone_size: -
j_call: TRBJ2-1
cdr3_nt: TGTGCCAGCAGTAGGGACTCCACTCCTGAGTTCTTC
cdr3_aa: CASSRDSTPEFF

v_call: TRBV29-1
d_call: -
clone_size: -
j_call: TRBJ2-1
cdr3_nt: TGCAGCGTTCGGGCTACCTCCGGTGAGCAGTTCTTC
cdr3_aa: CSVRATSGEQFF

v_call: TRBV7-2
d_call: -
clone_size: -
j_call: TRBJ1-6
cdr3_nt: TGTGCCAGCAGCCCAGAAGGGGGGTTTAATTCACCCCTCCACTTT
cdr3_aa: CASSPEGGFNSPLHF

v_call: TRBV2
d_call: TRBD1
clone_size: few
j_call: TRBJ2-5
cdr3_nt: TGTGCCAGCAGTGAACGGACAGGGAAAGAGACCCAGTACTTC
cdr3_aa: CASSERTGKETQYF

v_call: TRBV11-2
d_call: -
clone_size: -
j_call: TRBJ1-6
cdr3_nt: TGTGCCAGCAGCTTGGGACGGGGGTATAATTCACCCCTCCACTTT
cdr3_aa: CASSLGRGYNSPLHF

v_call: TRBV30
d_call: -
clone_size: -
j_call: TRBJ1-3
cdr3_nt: TGTGCCTGGAGTGTTAGTAAATCTGGAAACACCATATATTTT
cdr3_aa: CAWSVSKSGNTIYF

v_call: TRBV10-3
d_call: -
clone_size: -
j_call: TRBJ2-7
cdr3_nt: TGTGCCATCAAGGGGCTCGCCTCCGAGCAGTACTTC
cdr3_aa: CAIKGLASEQYF

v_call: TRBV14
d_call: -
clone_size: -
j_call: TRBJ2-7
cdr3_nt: TGTGCCAGCAGCCAAGTGTACGAGCAGTACTTC
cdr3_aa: CASSQVYEQYF

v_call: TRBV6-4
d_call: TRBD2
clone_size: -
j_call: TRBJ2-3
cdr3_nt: TGTGCCAGCAGTGTTAAGGCGGGAGTGGGTTTGGATACGCAGTATTTT
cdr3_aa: CASSVKAGVGLDTQYF

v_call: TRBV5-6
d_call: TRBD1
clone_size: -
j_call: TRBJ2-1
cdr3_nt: TGTGCCAGCAGCTTGGCCGAGAGGGGGACAGGGGGCAATGAGCAGTTCTTC
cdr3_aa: CASSLAERGTGGNEQFF

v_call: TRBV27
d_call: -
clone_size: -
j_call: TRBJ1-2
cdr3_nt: TGTGCCAGCAAAAAGGGGGACGGACCTAACTATGGCTACACCTTC
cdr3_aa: CASKKGDGPNYGYTF

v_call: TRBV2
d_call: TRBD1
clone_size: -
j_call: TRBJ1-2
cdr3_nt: TGTGCCAGCAGTGAGGGACAGGGGGCTAACTATGGCTACACCTTC
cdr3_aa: CASSEGQGANYGYTF

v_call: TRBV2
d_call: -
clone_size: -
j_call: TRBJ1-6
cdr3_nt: TGTGCCAGCAGCTACGCATCCTTTCCGGTTCGGTGGACCTACCTCCACTTT
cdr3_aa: CASSYASFPVRWTYLHF

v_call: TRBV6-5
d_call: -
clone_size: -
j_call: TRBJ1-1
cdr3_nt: TGTGCCAGCAGTTATGGTTCAGGGAACACTGAAGCTTTCTTT
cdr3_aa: CASSYGSGNTEAFF

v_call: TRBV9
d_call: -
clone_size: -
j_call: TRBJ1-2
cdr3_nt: TGTGCCAGCAGCACACGAAGGGGTGGGCACTATGGCTACACCTTC
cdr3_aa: CASSTRRGGHYGYTF

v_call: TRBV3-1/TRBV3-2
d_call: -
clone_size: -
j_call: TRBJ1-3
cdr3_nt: TGTGCCAGCAGCAGCATGTATCCCATTTACGCACGAAACACCATATATTTT
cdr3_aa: CASSSMYPIYARNTIYF

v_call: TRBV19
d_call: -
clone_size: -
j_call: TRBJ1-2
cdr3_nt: TGTGCCAGTATCGCCGTTCCCGGGTATGGCTACACCTTC
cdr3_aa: CASIAVPGYGYTF

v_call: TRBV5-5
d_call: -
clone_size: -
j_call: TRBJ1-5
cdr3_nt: TGTGCCAGCAGCTTGGTGGGGGGCAATCAGCCCCAGCATTTT
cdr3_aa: CASSLVGGNQPQHF

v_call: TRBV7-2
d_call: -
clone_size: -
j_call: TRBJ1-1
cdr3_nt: TGTGCCAGCAGCTTAGGGTCTTCGTTCGGGGGCACTGAAGCTTTCTTT
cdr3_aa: CASSLGSSFGGTEAFF

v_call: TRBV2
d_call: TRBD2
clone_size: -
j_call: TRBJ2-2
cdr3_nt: TGTGCCAGCAGGGAAAGCGGGAGAAGGACCGGGGAGCTGTTTTTT
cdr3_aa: CASRESGRRTGELFF

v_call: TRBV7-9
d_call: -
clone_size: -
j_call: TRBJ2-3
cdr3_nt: TGTGCCGTCCGGGACTCAAGACGAGATACGCAGTATTTT
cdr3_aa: CAVRDSRRDTQYF

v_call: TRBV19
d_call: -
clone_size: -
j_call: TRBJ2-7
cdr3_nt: TGTGCCAGTAGTATTCCGGGCTCCTACGAGCAGTACTTC
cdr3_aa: CASSIPGSYEQYF

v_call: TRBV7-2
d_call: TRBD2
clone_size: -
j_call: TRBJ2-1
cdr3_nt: TGTGCCAGCAGCTTAATACTAGCGGGAGGGGATGAGCAGTTCTTC
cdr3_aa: CASSLILAGGDEQFF

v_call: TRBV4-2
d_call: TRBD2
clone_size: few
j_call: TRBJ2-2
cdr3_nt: TGTGCCAGCAGCCCCAGGACTAGCGGGAAGAACACCGGGGAGCTGTTTTTT
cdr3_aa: CASSPRTSGKNTGELFF

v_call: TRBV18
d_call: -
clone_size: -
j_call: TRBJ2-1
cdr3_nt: TGTGCCAGCTCCCGCGACGGAGGCTACAATGAGCAGTTCTTC
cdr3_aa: CASSRDGGYNEQFF

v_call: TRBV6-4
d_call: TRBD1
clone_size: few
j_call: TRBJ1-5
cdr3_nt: TGTGCCAGCAGCTCCACAGGGGGGAATCAGCCCCAGCATTTT
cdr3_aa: CASSSTGGNQPQHF

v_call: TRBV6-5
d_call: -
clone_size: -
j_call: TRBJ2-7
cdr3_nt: TGTGCCAGCAGTTACTCGTTGGCTAGCGTTTACGAGCAGTACTTC
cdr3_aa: CASSYSLASVYEQYF

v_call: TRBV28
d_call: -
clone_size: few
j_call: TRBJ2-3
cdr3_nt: TGTGCCAGCAGTGCCCTCGGGGGTTGGGGGGATACGCAGTATTTT
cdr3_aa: CASSALGGWGDTQYF

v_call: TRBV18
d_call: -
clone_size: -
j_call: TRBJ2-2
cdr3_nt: TGTGCCAGCTCACCAGGGTCCGGGGAGCTGTTTTTT
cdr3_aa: CASSPGSGELFF

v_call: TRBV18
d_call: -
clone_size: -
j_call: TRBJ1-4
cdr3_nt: TGTGCCAGCTCACCAAATATAGTTGCAACTAATGAAAAACTGTTTTTT
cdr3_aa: CASSPNIVATNEKLFF

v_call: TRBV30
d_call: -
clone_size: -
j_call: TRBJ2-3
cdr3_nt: TGTGCCTGGAGTGTTGGATTGGGCACAGATACGCAGTATTTT
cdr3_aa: CAWSVGLGTDTQYF

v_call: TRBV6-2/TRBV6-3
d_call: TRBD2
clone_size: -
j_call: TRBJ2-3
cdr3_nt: TGTGCCAGCAGTTATGGGACTAGCGGGAGTGCAGATACGCAGTATTTT
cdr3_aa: CASSYGTSGSADTQYF

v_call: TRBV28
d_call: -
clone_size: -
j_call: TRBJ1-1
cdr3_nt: TGTGCCAGCAGTCAGACCCGGACGGGATTGGTTGAAGCTTTCTTT
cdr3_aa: CASSQTRTGLVEAFF

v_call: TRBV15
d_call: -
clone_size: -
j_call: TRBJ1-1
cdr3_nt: TGTGCCACCAGCAGACGGAGGGAGGGTTGGAACACTGAAGCTTTCTTT
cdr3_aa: CATSRRREGWNTEAFF

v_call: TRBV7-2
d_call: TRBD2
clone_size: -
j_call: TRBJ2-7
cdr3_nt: TGTGCCAGCAGCTTACTAGCGGGAGACTCCTACGAGCAGTACTTC
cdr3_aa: CASSLLAGDSYEQYF

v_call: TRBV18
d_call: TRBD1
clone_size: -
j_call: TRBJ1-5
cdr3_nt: TGTGCCAGCTCGCCCGGGACAGGGGTCCGCAATCAGCCCCAGCATTTT
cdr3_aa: CASSPGTGVRNQPQHF